Shown below are 23 T cell receptor beta chains from a single sample sequenced in a study of beta chain features in type 1 diabetes. Since all of the isolated RNA was reverse transcribed, expressed TCRB transcripts were what got sequenced. Libraries were prepared by immunoSEQ multiplex PCR; TCRdb keeps only in-frame clonotypes and omits some of them. The data show 150,000 to 200,000 clones, 7% to 10% seen once. Sequences were obtained from central memory CD4+ T cells from blood. These receptors all come from a woman aged 18-29 years in good health.

This clone was detected a few times. The genes are TRBV5-1 and TRBJ1-6, with D unclear. The CDR3 runs to 15 residues. CDR1 is SGHRS and CDR2 is YFSETQ in the germline V gene. V gave up 2 bases and J gave up 10 bases, with 16 bases separating them. The CDR3 sequence: CASSFDGNPGSPLHF. The CDR3 DNA follows: TGCGCCAGCAGCTTCGACGGAAATCCGGGGTCACCCCTCCACTTT.

V usage is TRBV30 and J usage is TRBJ1-2; D unresolved. Germline CDR1 and CDR2: GTSNPN and SVGIG (reference sequence). V lost 3 bases, J lost 0 bases, and 14 bases lay in between. CDR3 length equals 15 residues. The CDR3 DNA is TGTGCCTGGAGGTCGACGGCAGGCTCTAACTATGGCTACACCTTC. Translating it yields CAWRSTAGSNYGYTF.

V and J are TRBV5-1 and TRBJ2-1; 9 bases map to TRBD2. CDR3 length: 15 amino acids. V lost 2 bases and J lost 4; bases outside the gene matches: 4. Germline V CDR1 and CDR2: SGHRS, YFSETQ. The DNA of the CDR3 is TGCGCCAGCAGCTTATCAGCGGGGGGTTACAATGAGCAGTTCTTC. Translation: CASSLSAGGYNEQFF.

The chain links TRBV29-1 to TRBJ1-2, with D uncertain. V lost 5 bases to trimming and J lost 7 bases, with 17 bases between them. The V gene's germline CDR1 is SQVTM and CDR2 ANQGSEA. CDR3 length equals 13 residues. CDR3 in amino acids: CSVIGPGEGGYTF. In DNA form, the CDR3 reads TGCAGCGTTATCGGACCCGGGGAGGGTGGCTACACCTTC.

The chain uses TRBV5-4 and TRBJ2-3; TRBD2 aligns across 7 bases. This CDR3 spans 15 amino acids. V dropped 5 bases and J dropped 2; count of bases not matched to a gene: 8. Per the germline V gene, CDR1 is SGHNT and CDR2 is YYREEE (reference sequence). CDR3 in amino acids: CASRLSGTNTDTQYF. CDR3 sequence (DNA): TGTGCCAGCAGGCTCTCCGGGACTAACACAGATACGCAGTATTTT.

This clone was seen more than once but under ten times. The V gene is TRBV4-1, the J gene TRBJ1-2, with unresolved D. V was trimmed by 0 bases and J by 12 bases, leaving 11 bases between them. This CDR3 has 12 amino acids. The germline V gene encodes CDR1 MGHRA and CDR2 YSYEKL. The CDR3 DNA is TGCGCCAGCAGCCAAGAACGGGGAGAACACACCTTC. It yields the protein CASSQERGEHTF.

This clone was seen only a few times. V gene TRBV5-4 combines with J gene TRBJ2-7, with a tentative D call TRBD1 (5 bases). CDR3 length equals 14 residues. Deletions cut 1 base from V and 1 base from J, with 9 bases between. CDR1 SGHNT and CDR2 YYREEE come from the germline V gene (reference sequence). This CDR3 is CASSLRQNSYEQYF. The CDR3 nucleotides read TGTGCCAGCAGCTTGCGACAGAATTCCTACGAGCAGTACTTC.

The chain couples TRBV28 to TRBJ1-2, with D tentatively TRBD1 (5 bases). Germline V gene sequence: CDR1 MDHEN, CDR2 SYDVKM. The CDR3 spans 13 residues. V was shortened by 3 bases and J by 7 bases, with 12 bases between the two germline ends. CDR3 nucleotides: TGTGCCAGCAGTTTGGGCAGGGAGGGTGGCTACACCTTC. Amino acid sequence: CASSLGREGGYTF.

The chain links TRBV29-1 to TRBJ2-2; tentative D call: TRBD1 (6 bases). The CDR3 extends over 13 amino acids. The germline V gene encodes CDR1 SQVTM and CDR2 ANQGSEA. V was cut by 5 bases and J by 6 bases, with 13 bases left in between. As DNA, the CDR3 is TGCAGCGTTCGACAGGAGTCCGCCGGGGAGCTGTTTTTT. Its translation: CSVRQESAGELFF.

J is TRBJ1-2 and V is TRBV19; 7 bases are a match to TRBD1. From germline, CDR1 is LNHDA and CDR2 SQIVND (reference sequence). CDR3 size: 16 residues. V gave up 3 bases and J gave up 4 bases; unmatched junction bases: 11. The CDR3 here is CASSIRQGLRGYGYTF. In nucleotides, the CDR3 is TGTGCCAGTAGTATCCGACAGGGCCTTCGGGGCTATGGCTACACCTTC.

The chain joins TRBV11-2 to TRBJ2-5; D is possibly TRBD2 (6 bases). The CDR3 has 14 amino acids. V lost 0 bases to trimming and J lost 4 bases, with 9 bases between them. The germline CDR1 and CDR2 sequences are SGHAT and FQNNGV. The CDR3 sequence: CASSLEGGGETQYF. CDR3 coding DNA: TGTGCCAGCAGCTTAGAGGGAGGAGGAGAGACCCAGTACTTC. The full variable domain, its missing parts supplied by reference TRBV11-2 and TRBJ2-5, is EAGVAQSPRYKIIEKRQSVAFWCNPISGHATLYWYQQILGQGPKLLIQFQNNGVVDDSQLPKDRFSAERLKGVDSTLKIQPAKLEDSAVYLCASSLEGGGETQYFGPGTRLLVL.

This clone has just a few counts. The rearrangement links TRBV11-2 to TRBJ2-3; D ambiguous. V was shortened by 4 bases and J by 4 bases, with 9 bases between the two germline ends. Germline loops: CDR1 SGHAT, CDR2 FQNNGV. The CDR3 is 13 amino acids. The CDR3 is CASSSPSADTQYF. The CDR3 DNA reads as TGTGCCAGCAGCTCGCCCAGCGCAGATACGCAGTATTTT.

There are a few counts of this clone. This chain links TRBV7-3 with TRBJ2-1, with 10 positions matching TRBD2. Germline assignment: CDR1 SGHTA and CDR2 FQGTGA. J gave up 7 bases and V 5 bases, and 14 bases lay outside the gene matches. The CDR3 spans 17 residues. CDR3 bases: TGTGCCAGCAGCAGATACAGTAGCGGGGGGCTGGGGAATGAGCAGTTCTTC. It is translated as CASSRYSSGGLGNEQFF.

This clone occurred a few times. This chain joins TRBV27 and TRBJ2-1, with TRBD2 matching over 11 bases. The CDR3 runs 15 residues. Germline lookup yields CDR1 MNHEY and CDR2 SMNVEV (reference sequence). V dropped 8 bases and J dropped 6; count of bases not matched to a gene: 9. CDR3 sequence (DNA): TGTGCCAGCTCCTTTCTAGCGGGAGGTAGCAATGAGCAGTTCTTC. The encoded protein is CASSFLAGGSNEQFF.

This clone was found a few times. This sequence joins TRBV7-9 and TRBJ2-3; 9 bases fit TRBD1. V shed 3 bases and J 11 bases; nucleotides not matched to a gene: 3. The CDR3 contains 12 residues. Germline CDR1 and CDR2: SEHNR and FQNEAQ (reference sequence). The CDR3 spells CASSFGTGLQYF. The CDR3 nucleotides read TGTGCCAGCAGCTTCGGGACAGGGCTGCAGTATTTT. The complete variable domain, with remaining parts taken from reference TRBV7-9 and TRBJ2-3, reads DTGVSQNPRHKITKRGQNVTFRCDPISEHNRLYWYRQTLGQGPEFLTYFQNEAQLEKSRLLSDRFSAERPKGSFSTLEIQRTEQGDSAMYLCASSFGTGLQYFGPGTRLTVL.

As for this clone: A read error may explain this, as a much larger clone is one base away. This chain connects TRBV5-4 to TRBJ2-5; D is perhaps TRBD1 (6 bases). The CDR3 totals 13 residues. The V gene's germline CDR1 is SGHNT and CDR2 YYREEE (reference sequence). Trimming removed 4 bases at V and 0 bases at J, with 7 bases between. In nucleotides, the CDR3 is TGTGCCAGCAGCCGGGACAACCAAGAGACCCAGTACTTC. Translated: CASSRDNQETQYF.

The genes are TRBV4-2 and TRBJ2-1; tentatively, D is TRBD2 (5 bases). The CDR3 contains 15 residues. Germline CDR1 is LGHNA and CDR2 is YNFKEQ. V lost 5 bases, J lost 7 bases, and 18 bases lay in between. The CDR3, as DNA: TGTGCCAGCAGCTCCCTCCGTACCGGGGTGAATGAGCAGTTCTTC. This codes for CASSSLRTGVNEQFF.

This clone was observed a handful of times. The chain couples TRBV30 to TRBJ2-3; TRBD2 might be the D (7 bases). In germline, CDR1 is GTSNPN, CDR2 SVGIG (reference sequence). Trimming pared 1 base from V and 4 bases from J, leaving 18 bases between. CDR3 size: 16 residues. In DNA form, the CDR3 reads TGTGCCTGGAGTGAGAGGGGCGGGGGCCGGGCAGATACGCAGTATTTT. This gives the protein CAWSERGGGRADTQYF.

There are a few counts of this clone. This chain links TRBV7-3 with TRBJ1-2, with 7 bases lining up with TRBD1. Trimming cost V 8 bases and J 8 bases; bases outside gene matches: 8. Germline CDR1 is SGHTA and CDR2 is FQGTGA. CDR3 size: 12 residues. The CDR3 is CASGTGDGGYTF. As DNA, the CDR3 is TGTGCCAGCGGCACAGGGGACGGCGGCTACACCTTC.

The sample holds a few counts of this clone. This chain joins TRBV2 and TRBJ2-5; TRBD2 matches at 12 bases. The CDR3 sequence is 13 residues long. Germline CDR1 reads SNHLY; CDR2 reads FYNNEI. The V gene end was trimmed by 8 bases and the J gene end by 5 bases; junction bases not matched to a gene: 3. The CDR3 coding sequence is TGTGCCAGCCTAGCGGGGGGGGTGGAGACCCAGTACTTC. It encodes CASLAGGVETQYF.

This clone has more than one count but fewer than ten. The chain is built from TRBV21-1 and TRBJ1-2; the listed D gene, TRBD1, was not tested against the DNA. TRBV21-1 is a listed pseudogene. There are 14 residues in the CDR3. The DNA for the CDR3 is TGTGCCAGCAGCAAAGATTGGCTGTTCTATGGCTACACCTTC. Translation: CASSKDWLFYGYTF.

The gene calls are TRBV5-1 and TRBJ2-7; perhaps TRBD2 as D (5 bases). Deletions cut 2 bases from V and 0 bases from J, with 15 bases between. The CDR3 is 16 residues long. Germline assignment: CDR1 SGHRS and CDR2 YFSETQ. As DNA, the CDR3 is TGCGCCAGCAGCTTCATGGCAGCTCGGGGCTCCTACGAGCAGTACTTC. This translates into CASSFMAARGSYEQYF.

This clone was picked up a small number of times. The J gene is TRBJ2-5, the V gene TRBV10-2; 8 bases fit TRBD2. Germline V gives CDR1 WSHSY, CDR2 SAAADI. The CDR3 extends over 14 amino acids. V was pared by 7 bases and J by 2 bases, with 6 bases of the junction left unmatched. CDR3 region: CASKVAGGQETQYF. CDR3 coding DNA: TGCGCCAGCAAGGTGGCGGGGGGACAAGAGACCCAGTACTTC.